The next 16 T cell receptor beta chains were all read from a single sample in a study of radiotherapy plus CTLA-4 blockade in lung cancer. The method was immunoSEQ multiplex PCR; TCRdb's version includes in-frame clones alone and lacks a portion of them. The repertoire holds 75,000 to 100,000 clones, about 70% seen once, with around 2.8% in the top ten. The source material was peripheral blood, sampled from a patient treated with radiotherapy plus ipilimumab. These receptors all come from a human donor with non-small cell lung cancer who had a partial response to radiotherapy plus ipilimumab. Some clones in this sample may be carry-over from other donors' samples.

This chain joins TRBV28 and TRBJ2-3; TRBD2 aligns across 9 bases. Germline-derived CDR1 and CDR2 are MDHEN and SYDVKM. CDR3 length: 16 amino acids. V shed 5 bases, J shed 2 bases, and the junction held 8 bases outside the gene matches. CDR3 nucleotides: TGTGCCAGCAGTAAAGGGCTAGCGGGGATCACAGATACGCAGTATTTT. This encodes CASSKGLAGITDTQYF.

The chain joins TRBV29-1 to TRBJ2-1, with a weak D call TRBD2 (6 bases). The length of the CDR3 is 13 residues. The V end was cut by 7 bases, the J end by 5 bases, with 15 bases between. The germline CDR1 and CDR2 sequences are SQVTM and ANQGSEA. The CDR3 nucleotides are TGCAGCGAAGGGACGGGGACTCACAATGAGCAGTTCTTC. Residues: CSEGTGTHNEQFF.

This clone has only a few counts. This sequence joins TRBV5-1 and TRBJ2-7; TRBD2 agrees at 8 bases. CDR1 is SGHRS and CDR2 is YFSETQ in the germline V gene. Germline trimming cut 0 bases from V and 0 bases from J; bases unmatched to any gene: 2. This CDR3 is built from 15 residues. CDR3 coding DNA: TGCGCCAGCAGCTTGGTAGCGGGGAGCTCCTACGAGCAGTACTTC. Translating gives CASSLVAGSSYEQYF.

The gene calls are TRBV7-2 and TRBJ2-7; TRBD1 aligns across 7 bases. CDR3 length: 16 residues. CDR1 SGHTA and CDR2 FQGNSA come from the germline V gene. V shed 1 base and J 3 bases; nucleotides not matched to a gene: 9. The CDR3 nucleotides are TGTGCCAGCAGCTTAGGCCAGGGGACAGAACGCTACGAGCAGTACTTC. Amino acid sequence: CASSLGQGTERYEQYF.

This clone was detected ten times or more. The genes are TRBV2 and TRBJ1-6, with 10 bases that match TRBD1. The CDR3 length is 16 residues. After removal of 3 bases from V and 6 bases from J, the junction contained 5 bases not matched to a gene. CDR1 and CDR2 from the germline V gene are SNHLY and FYNNEI. CDR3 region: CASSDYDRGPNSPLHF. In DNA, the CDR3 is TGTGCCAGCAGTGACTACGACAGGGGGCCTAATTCACCCCTCCACTTT.

This clone has a handful of counts. The chain has TRBV5-1 and TRBJ2-1; D might be TRBD2 (6 bases). V shed 5 bases and J shed 8 bases, with 14 bases lying between them. CDR3 size: 13 residues. Germline values: CDR1 SGHRS, CDR2 YFSETQ. The CDR3, as DNA: TGCGCCAGCAGATTAACTAGCTCCGATGAGCAGTTCTTC. Amino acids: CASRLTSSDEQFF. The full variable domain, rest sourced from reference TRBV5-1 and TRBJ2-1, is KAGVTQTPRYLIKTRGQQVTLSCSPISGHRSVSWYQQTPGQGLQFLFEYFSETQRNKGNFPGRFSGRQFSNSRSEMNVSTLELGDSALYLCASRLTSSDEQFFGPGTRLTVL.

The rearrangement links TRBV9 to TRBJ2-7, with D uncertain. The CDR3 totals 15 residues. Trimming took off 0 bases at V and 3 bases at J, with 13 bases between the two ends. Germline-derived CDR1 and CDR2 are SGDLS and YYNGEE. The CDR3 nucleotides are TGTGCCAGCAGCGTAGGGGTGGGCTTTTTCTACGAGCAGTACTTC. Translated: CASSVGVGFFYEQYF.

This rearrangement joins TRBV7-2 to TRBJ1-6; D not certain. The ends were cut back, 1 base at V and 1 base at J, with 14 bases in the middle. The CDR3 length is 18 residues. From germline, CDR1 is SGHTA and CDR2 FQGNSA. The CDR3 sequence is CASSLVAGSASYNSPLHF. The CDR3 region has the DNA TGTGCCAGCAGCTTAGTGGCGGGGTCGGCGTCCTATAATTCACCCCTCCACTTT.

V and J are TRBV19 and TRBJ2-1, with 11 bases matching TRBD2. J lost 0 bases, V lost 3 bases, and 10 bases had no gene match. Germline values: CDR1 LNHDA, CDR2 SQIVND (reference sequence). The CDR3 consists of 19 residues. In nucleotides, the CDR3 is TGTGCCAGTAGTATCCTACTAGCGGGAGACCTGCTCTCCTACAATGAGCAGTTCTTC. This encodes CASSILLAGDLLSYNEQFF.

V is TRBV7-2 and J is TRBJ1-2, with 11 positions matching TRBD1. CDR1 SGHTA and CDR2 FQGNSA come from the germline V gene. The V gene end was trimmed by 4 bases and the J gene end by 4 bases; junction bases not matched to a gene: 5. This CDR3 is 15 amino acids long. The CDR3 nucleotides are TGTGCCAGCAGCTCACGGACAGGGGGCATCTATGGCTACACCTTC. Translation gives CASSSRTGGIYGYTF.

The J gene is TRBJ2-7, the V gene TRBV28, with 12 bases fitting TRBD2. Germline V gene data show CDR1 as MDHEN and CDR2 as SYDVKM. This CDR3 has 16 amino acids. The ends lost 4 bases at V and 0 bases at J; junction bases unmatched: 4. The CDR3 sequence is CASSSTSGGSSYEQYF. The CDR3 DNA follows: TGTGCCAGCAGTTCTACTAGCGGGGGGAGCTCCTACGAGCAGTACTTC.

The rearrangement links TRBV27 to TRBJ1-4; D is uncertain. Germline CDR1 and CDR2: MNHEY and SMNVEV (reference sequence). Trimming left V 6 bases short and J 5 bases short, with 7 bases between. The CDR3 sequence is 12 residues long. CDR3 in DNA: TGTGCCAGCAGCTATTTAAATGAAAAACTGTTTTTT. It translates to CASSYLNEKLFF.

The chain recombines TRBV7-3 with TRBJ2-1; 10 nucleotides line up with TRBD2. Looked up from germline, CDR1 is SGHTA and CDR2 is FQGTGA. The V segment lost 4 bases and the J segment 3 bases; nucleotides outside the gene matches: 6. The CDR3 has 16 amino acids. The DNA of the CDR3 is TGTGCCAGCAGCTACCACCCTAGCGGGGGCTACAATGAGCAGTTCTTC. As protein: CASSYHPSGGYNEQFF.

The chain couples TRBV28 to TRBJ2-5, with TRBD2 matching 13 bases. The germline V gene encodes CDR1 MDHEN and CDR2 SYDVKM. The V gene end was trimmed by 5 bases and the J gene end by 2 bases; junction bases not matched to a gene: 8. CDR3 length: 17 residues. The CDR3 DNA is TGTGCCAGCAGTCCCAAAAGGACTAGCGGGGGACAAGAGACCCAGTACTTC. Protein: CASSPKRTSGGQETQYF.

This chain connects TRBV7-2 to TRBJ2-3; 7 bases map to TRBD1. The V gene's germline CDR1 is SGHTA and CDR2 FQGNSA. This CDR3 has 14 amino acids. J gave up 1 base and V 5 bases, and 3 bases lay outside the gene matches. The CDR3 spells CASSLTGGTDTQYF. DNA of the CDR3: TGTGCCAGCAGCCTTACAGGGGGCACAGATACGCAGTATTTT.

The J gene is TRBJ2-5, the V gene TRBV7-9; D possibly corresponds to TRBD2 (6 bases). CDR3 length equals 14 residues. The ends were cut back, 2 bases at V and 2 bases at J, with 9 bases in the middle. CDR1 SEHNR and CDR2 FQNEAQ come from the germline V gene (reference sequence). CDR3 loop: CASSLLAAQETQYF. CDR3 nucleotide sequence: TGTGCCAGCAGCTTATTAGCGGCTCAAGAGACCCAGTACTTC.